The clone carrying this TCR beta chain was observed a handful of times. TCRdb redid the calling of the RT-PCR reads with MiXCR, one entry per CDR3 protein. The data contain 550,000 to 750,000 distinct CDR3 sequences, 14% of them singletons. Sequencing was done on a sample of memory CD4+ T cells from blood. The clonotype comes from a female donor in good health, serving as a healthy control.

In nucleotides, the CDR3 is TGTGCCAGCAGTTTGGGCCGAGGGCGGAGTGGCTACACCTTC. Translated, it gives CASSLGRGRSGYTF. This chain uses TRBV12-3 or TRBV12-4 with TRBJ1-2; D is ambiguous. V dropped 3 bases and J dropped 7 bases, with 15 bases sitting between them. CDR3 length equals 14 residues.